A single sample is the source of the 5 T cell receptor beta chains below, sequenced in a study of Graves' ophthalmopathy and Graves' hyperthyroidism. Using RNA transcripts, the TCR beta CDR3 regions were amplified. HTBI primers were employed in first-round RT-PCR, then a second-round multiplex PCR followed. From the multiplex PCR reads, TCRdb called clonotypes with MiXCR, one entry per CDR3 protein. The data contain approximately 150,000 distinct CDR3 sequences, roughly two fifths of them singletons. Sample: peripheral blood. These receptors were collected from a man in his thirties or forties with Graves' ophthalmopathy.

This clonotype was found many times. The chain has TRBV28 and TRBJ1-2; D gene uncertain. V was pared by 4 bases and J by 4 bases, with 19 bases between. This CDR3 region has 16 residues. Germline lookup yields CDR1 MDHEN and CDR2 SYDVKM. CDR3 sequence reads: CASSSPRAPQGYGYTF. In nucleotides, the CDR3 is TGTGCCAGCAGTTCCCCTCGAGCCCCGCAAGGCTATGGCTACACCTTC.

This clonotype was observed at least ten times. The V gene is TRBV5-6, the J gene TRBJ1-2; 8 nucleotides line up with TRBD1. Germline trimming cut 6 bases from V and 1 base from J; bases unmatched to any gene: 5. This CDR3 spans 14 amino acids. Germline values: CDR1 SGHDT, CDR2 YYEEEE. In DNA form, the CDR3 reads TGTGCCAGCAACTTCGGACAGGGTAACTATGGCTACACCTTC. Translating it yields CASNFGQGNYGYTF.

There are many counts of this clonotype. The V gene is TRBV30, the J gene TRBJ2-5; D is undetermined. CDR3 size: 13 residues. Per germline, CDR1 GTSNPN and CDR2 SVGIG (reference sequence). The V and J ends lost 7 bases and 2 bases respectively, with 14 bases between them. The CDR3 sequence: CASDSQSQETQYF. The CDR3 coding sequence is TGTGCCTCCGACTCACAGAGTCAAGAGACCCAGTACTTC.

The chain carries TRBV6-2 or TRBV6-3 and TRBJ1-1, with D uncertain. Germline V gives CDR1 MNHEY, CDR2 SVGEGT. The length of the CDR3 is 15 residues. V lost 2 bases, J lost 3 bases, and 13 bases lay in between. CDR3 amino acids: CASSYVGVRYTEAFF. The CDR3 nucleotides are TGTGCCAGCAGTTACGTCGGCGTGCGGTACACTGAAGCTTTCTTT.

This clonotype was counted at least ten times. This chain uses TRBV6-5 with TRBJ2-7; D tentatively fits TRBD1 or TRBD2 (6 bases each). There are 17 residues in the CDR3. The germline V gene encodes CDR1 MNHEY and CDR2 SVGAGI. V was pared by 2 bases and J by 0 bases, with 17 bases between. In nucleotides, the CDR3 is TGTGCCAGCAGTTACCGGAGGGTTTTACAGGGCTCCTACGAGCAGTACTTC. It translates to CASSYRRVLQGSYEQYF.